The rows below give T cell receptor beta chains drawn from one sample of a study of T cell responses to AZD1222 COVID-19 vaccine. Using immunoSEQ multiplex PCR, the repertoire was profiled, and TCRdb retains in-frame clones only, with some absent. The table shows 180,000 or so clones, with approximately 93% occurring only once. Source: peripheral blood, taken on day 0 of AZD1222 vaccination. The receptors here all came from an adult in good health. Both conserved end residues are part of each CDR3. D genes are given only for firm matches. A row's size may be missing; if present it is once, few, many or a size class.

V gene	D gene	J gene	clone size	CDR3 length	CDR3 DNA	CDR3 protein
TRBV5-1	.	TRBJ1-1	.	18	TGCGCCAGCAGCTTATATACGGACAGTTTTTCCTTAGGGACTGAAGCTTTCTTT	CASSLYTDSFSLGTEAFF
TRBV10-1	TRBD1	TRBJ1-6	.	13	TGCGCCAGCAGTGAGTCAGGGGGCTCACCCCTCCACTTT	CASSESGGSPLHF
TRBV10-3	TRBD1	TRBJ1-6	.	15	TGTGCCATCCGATCCGGGACAGCCGATAATTCACCCCTCCACTTT	CAIRSGTADNSPLHF
TRBV7-9	.	TRBJ1-1	.	15	TGTGCCAGCAGCTTTTTAGGAGAGCCGAGAACTGAAGCTTTCTTT	CASSFLGEPRTEAFF
TRBV5-1	TRBD1	TRBJ1-4	.	14	TGCGCCAGCAGCTTGGGGACAGGGGATGAAAAACTGTTTTTT	CASSLGTGDEKLFF
TRBV7-9	.	TRBJ1-5	.	14	TGTGCCAGCAGCGGACCACAGGGAAATCAGCCCCAGCATTTT	CASSGPQGNQPQHF
TRBV30	.	TRBJ2-1	.	10	TGTGCCTGGAGCTCGGTGGGGCAGTTCTTC	CAWSSVGQFF
TRBV27	.	TRBJ1-6	.	17	TGTGCCAGCAGTTTATATCGAACAGCGTCTCCCGATTCACCCCTCCACTTT	CASSLYRTASPDSPLHF
TRBV2	.	TRBJ1-1	.	15	TGTGCCAGCAGCCCAAGGGGGGGTCCGAACACTGAAGCTTTCTTT	CASSPRGGPNTEAFF
TRBV11-3	.	TRBJ2-7	.	15	TGTGCCAGCAGCTCCGGTGAGGTATCGCAGTACGAGCAGTACTTC	CASSSGEVSQYEQYF
TRBV19	.	TRBJ1-5	.	17	TGTGCCAGTAATCAACCCCAGGGGCTCAGGGGCAATCAGCCCCAGCATTTT	CASNQPQGLRGNQPQHF
TRBV2	TRBD2	TRBJ2-7	once	19	TGTGCCAGCAGTGAGATTATAAGGACTAGCGGGTCGCGGCAGGACGAGCAGTACTTC	CASSEIIRTSGSRQDEQYF
TRBV7-9	.	TRBJ1-5	.	13	TGTGCCAGCAGTCAGCAGGACGGAGAGGCCCAGCATTTT	CASSQQDGEAQHF
TRBV13	TRBD1	TRBJ1-4	.	15	TGTGCCAGCAGCGCCTGGACAGGGGAGCGCGAAAAACTGTTTTTT	CASSAWTGEREKLFF
TRBV18	.	TRBJ1-5	.	14	TGTGCCAGCACCGACACAAATAGCAATCAGCCCCAGCATTTT	CASTDTNSNQPQHF
TRBV6-4	.	TRBJ1-6	few	14	TGTGCCAGCAGAGTCGGGGCTTATAATTCACCCCTCCACTTT	CASRVGAYNSPLHF
TRBV30	TRBD1	TRBJ1-1	.	15	TGTGCCTGGGACCGGGACAGGGCGATGAACACTGAAGCTTTCTTT	CAWDRDRAMNTEAFF
TRBV3-1/TRBV3-2	TRBD1	TRBJ2-6	.	15	TGTGCCAGCAGCCAACAGGGGGCTGGGGCCAACGTCCTGACTTTC	CASSQQGAGANVLTF
TRBV6-5	.	TRBJ1-2	.	13	TGTGCCAGCAGCCCAGGGGTCCCCAGGCGCTACACCTTC	CASSPGVPRRYTF
TRBV9	TRBD1	TRBJ1-2	.	22	TGTGCCAGCAGCGTAGCTACCCGGGACAGGGAGACCCCTTCCCCCAAAAATTACGGCTACACCTTC	CASSVATRDRETPSPKNYGYTF
TRBV9	.	TRBJ1-3	.	14	TGTGCCAGCAGCGTAGGGTCAGCTGGAAACACCATATATTTT	CASSVGSAGNTIYF